What follows are 26 T cell receptor beta chains derived from one specimen sequenced in a study of CD8 T cells in Susac syndrome. With random hexamers, reverse transcription was performed on about 0.5 to 1 ug of RNA. A single record per CDR3 protein comes from TCRdb applying MiXCR to the immunoSEQ multiplex PCR reads. The table shows about 94,000 distinct CDR3 sequences, with 85% to 95% occurring only once. The sample comprised CD4+ T cells from PBMCs. These receptors originate from a human donor with Susac syndrome.

The chain uses TRBV27 and TRBJ2-2; 8 bases agree with TRBD1. CDR3 size: 15 residues. Unmatched junction bases numbered 9, after V lost 10 bases and J lost 2 bases. Per the germline V gene, CDR1 is MNHEY and CDR2 is SMNVEV (reference sequence). CDR3 sequence reads: CATSPGQVNTGELFF. The CDR3 DNA follows: TGTGCCACCAGCCCGGGACAGGTTAACACCGGGGAGCTGTTTTTT.

Of note for this clonotype: A read error may produce the germline difference seen at one junction end. The V call is TRBV10-3, the J call TRBJ2-2, with 10 bases matching TRBD1. Per germline, CDR1 ENHRY and CDR2 SYGVKD. The CDR3 length is 15 residues. As DNA, the CDR3 is TGTGCCAGCAGTGAGGGGACAGGGGAGAGCGGGGAGCTGTTTTTT. Protein sequence: CASSEGTGESGELFF.

This clonotype was found once. The chain is built from TRBV29-1 and TRBJ2-7, with D maybe TRBD1 (6 bases). This CDR3 spans 12 amino acids. CDR1 SQVTM and CDR2 ANQGSEA come from the germline V gene. V gave up 3 bases and J gave up 3 bases, with 9 bases separating them. CDR3 protein: CSVEGAFYEQYF. DNA for the CDR3: TGCAGCGTTGAGGGGGCTTTCTACGAGCAGTACTTC.

The rearrangement joins TRBV20-1 to TRBJ2-7; D unresolved. CDR1 DFQATT and CDR2 SNEGSKA come from the germline V gene (reference sequence). The CDR3 loop spans 12 amino acids. The V end lost 6 bases, the J end lost 1 base, and 10 bases lay between the germline ends. The DNA of the CDR3 is TGCAGTGCCAAAGAAGGGTCCTACGAGCAGTACTTC. Translated, it gives CSAKEGSYEQYF.

This chain links TRBV27 with TRBJ2-5, with D uncertain. This CDR3 contains 15 residues. Trimming stripped 5 bases from V and 4 bases from J, with 17 bases between. Germline lookup yields CDR1 MNHEY and CDR2 SMNVEV (reference sequence). The CDR3 DNA reads as TGTGCCAGCAGTGCCTATCTTGGACCGAGAGAGACCCAGTACTTC. This gives the protein CASSAYLGPRETQYF.

V usage is TRBV7-2 and J usage is TRBJ2-1, with D maybe TRBD2 (7 bases). The germline V gene encodes CDR1 SGHTA and CDR2 FQGNSA. The V and J ends lost 5 bases and 6 bases respectively, with 17 bases between them. The CDR3 consists of 15 residues. The CDR3 protein is CASSLSGGLSNEQFF. CDR3 in DNA: TGTGCCAGCAGCCTGTCGGGGGGCTTGAGCAATGAGCAGTTCTTC.

The chain has TRBV27 and TRBJ2-5; TRBD2 is a possible D gene (6 bases). V dropped 8 bases and J dropped 5 bases, with 15 bases sitting between them. Germline V CDR1 and CDR2: MNHEY, SMNVEV (reference sequence). This CDR3 comprises 13 residues. The CDR3 DNA follows: TGTGCCAGCTTGGGCGGGGCGGAGGAGACCCAGTACTTC. As protein: CASLGGAEETQYF.

V and J are TRBV12-3 or TRBV12-4 and TRBJ1-6; no definite D call. V lost 3 bases and J 4 bases, leaving 7 bases between the germline ends. The CDR3 sequence is 14 residues long. CDR3 sequence: CASSLSAYNSPLHF. The CDR3 nucleotides read TGTGCCAGCAGTTTGTCGGCGTATAATTCACCCCTCCACTTT.

V is TRBV5-6 and J is TRBJ2-7; a possible D gene is TRBD2 (6 bases). The CDR3 consists of 14 residues. The ends were cut back, 1 base at V and 2 bases at J, with 10 bases in the middle. Looked up from germline, CDR1 is SGHDT and CDR2 is YYEEEE. CDR3 DNA sequence: TGTGCCAGCAGCTTGTGGCCGGGGGCCTACGAGCAGTACTTC. Its protein product is CASSLWPGAYEQYF.

The chain has TRBV4-1 and TRBJ1-2; D is unresolved. CDR1 and CDR2 from the germline V gene are MGHRA and YSYEKL. This CDR3 has 15 amino acids. Trimming stripped 1 base from V and 6 bases from J, with 15 bases between. The CDR3 DNA reads TGCGCCAGCAGCCAAGTAGGCGGTGTAGGGAATGGCTACACCTTC. Residues: CASSQVGGVGNGYTF.

The CDR3 sequence: CASSSPTGANVLTF. CDR3 sequence (DNA): TGTGCCAGCAGCTCCCCCACCGGGGCCAACGTCCTGACTTTC. The chain links TRBV11-2 to TRBJ2-6; D not resolved. CDR3 length: 14 residues. CDR1 and CDR2 (germline): SGHAT, FQNNGV. The germline V and J ends were trimmed by 4 bases and 4 bases, with 8 bases remaining between them.

The chain is built from TRBV15 and TRBJ1-2, with TRBD1 matching over 9 bases. This CDR3 region has 14 residues. V shed 1 base and J 4 bases; nucleotides not matched to a gene: 1. Germline V gives CDR1 LNHNV, CDR2 YYDKDF (reference sequence). This CDR3 reads CATSRGTGVYGYTF. CDR3 nucleotide sequence: TGTGCCACCAGCAGAGGGACAGGGGTCTATGGCTACACCTTC.

The chain is built from TRBV7-2 and TRBJ1-2, with unresolved D. The CDR3 covers 11 residues. Germline loops: CDR1 SGHTA, CDR2 FQGNSA. V lost 1 base and J 8 bases, leaving 5 bases between the germline ends. The CDR3 loop reads CASSLERGYTF. CDR3 in DNA: TGTGCCAGCAGCTTAGAAAGGGGCTACACCTTC.

This clonotype was seen just once. The J gene is TRBJ2-1, the V gene TRBV7-2; a possible D gene is TRBD2 (6 bases). The CDR3 has 14 amino acids. Germline CDR1 and CDR2: SGHTA and FQGNSA. Trimming removed 0 bases at V and 10 bases at J, with 13 bases between. DNA for the CDR3: TGTGCCAGCAGCTTAGCCCCCCTAGCGAGCGAGCAGTTCTTC. The encoded protein is CASSLAPLASEQFF. Drawing the rest from reference TRBV7-2 and TRBJ2-1, the complete variable domain is GAGVSQSPSNKVTEKGKDVELRCDPISGHTALYWYRQSLGQGLEFLIYFQGNSAPDKSGLPSDRFSAERTGGSVSTLTIQRTQQEDSAVYLCASSLAPLASEQFFGPGTRLTVL.

The genes are TRBV20-1 and TRBJ2-4; D is possibly TRBD1 or TRBD2 (5 bases each). Deletions cut 6 bases from V and 9 bases from J, with 18 bases between. This CDR3 region has 13 residues. Germline-derived CDR1 and CDR2 are DFQATT and SNEGSKA (reference sequence). CDR3 nucleotide sequence: TGCAGTGCAGTCCCGGGGTCAGGGACCATTCAGTACTTC. It yields the protein CSAVPGSGTIQYF.

This chain uses TRBV29-1 with TRBJ1-5; D remains unclear. Trimming shortened V by 4 bases and J by 3 bases, and 10 bases separated the two germline ends. The germline CDR1 and CDR2 sequences are SQVTM and ANQGSEA. The CDR3 sequence is 13 residues long. The DNA for the CDR3 is TGCAGCGTTGTTGGCGGTACCAATCAGCCCCAGCATTTT. Its protein is CSVVGGTNQPQHF.

The table lists this clonotype with a count of one. The rearrangement joins TRBV6-6 to TRBJ2-7, with D perhaps TRBD2 (5 bases). The V gene's germline CDR1 is MNHNY and CDR2 SVGAGI (reference sequence). The CDR3 totals 13 residues. Trimming left V 6 bases short and J 4 bases short, with 13 bases between. The CDR3 bases are TGTGCCAGCAGCCCGACAAGGAGGTACGAGCAGTACTTC. Its translation: CASSPTRRYEQYF.

The gene calls are TRBV20-1 and TRBJ2-5; unclear D gene. The CDR3 contains 10 residues. Germline V CDR1 and CDR2: DFQATT, SNEGSKA (reference sequence). Between the trimmed V and J ends, which lost 3 bases and 5 bases, there was a span of 4 bases. This chain's CDR3 is CSASVETQYF. In DNA form, the CDR3 reads TGCAGTGCTAGCGTGGAGACCCAGTACTTC.

J is TRBJ1-2 and V is TRBV20-1, with D possibly TRBD1 on 5 matching bases. The germline gives CDR1 DFQATT, CDR2 SNEGSKA (reference sequence). Trimming took off 4 bases at V and 4 bases at J, with 13 bases between the two ends. CDR3 length equals 13 residues. CDR3 sequence: CSAKAGSSYGYTF. The CDR3 coding sequence is TGCAGTGCTAAGGCAGGGAGTAGCTATGGCTACACCTTC.

The chain couples TRBV28 to TRBJ2-1, with 7 bases aligning to TRBD2. The CDR3 runs to 19 residues. CDR1 and CDR2 from the germline V gene are MDHEN and SYDVKM. The V gene end was trimmed by 3 bases and the J gene end by 0 bases; junction bases not matched to a gene: 14. CDR3 coding DNA: TGTGCCAGCAGTTTCCCCCGTGGGGTAGCGGGTTACTCCTACAATGAGCAGTTCTTC. Residues: CASSFPRGVAGYSYNEQFF.

The chain is built from TRBV29-1 and TRBJ1-1; the D gene is possibly TRBD1 (6 bases). Germline V lookup: CDR1 SQVTM, CDR2 ANQGSEA. The CDR3 loop spans 13 amino acids. V lost 3 bases and J lost 4, with 12 bases in between. CDR3 nucleotide sequence: TGCAGCGTTGAGGGGCAGGGGAGCACTGAAGCTTTCTTT. Translating it yields CSVEGQGSTEAFF.

The V call is TRBV11-2, the J call TRBJ2-7; possibly TRBD2 for D (5 bases). CDR1 and CDR2 (germline): SGHAT, FQNNGV. V was cut by 5 bases and J by 0 bases, with 14 bases left in between. The CDR3 has 15 amino acids. This chain's CDR3 is CASSPFLGSSYEQYF. The CDR3 bases are TGTGCCAGCAGCCCATTTCTAGGGAGCTCCTACGAGCAGTACTTC. Full variable domain (rest looked up from reference TRBV11-2 and TRBJ2-7): EAGVAQSPRYKIIEKRQSVAFWCNPISGHATLYWYQQILGQGPKLLIQFQNNGVVDDSQLPKDRFSAERLKGVDSTLKIQPAKLEDSAVYLCASSPFLGSSYEQYFGPGTRLTVT.

The chain carries TRBV4-2 and TRBJ2-5, with a tentative D call TRBD1 (5 bases). V lost 6 bases, J lost 0 bases, and 8 bases lay in between. Germline V lookup: CDR1 LGHNA, CDR2 YNFKEQ. CDR3 length: 13 residues. CDR3 nucleotide sequence: TGTGCCAGCAGAACGACAGACCAAGAGACCCAGTACTTC. It is translated as CASRTTDQETQYF.

This sequence joins TRBV30 and TRBJ2-5, with D unresolved. Deletions cut 2 bases from V and 2 bases from J, with 6 bases between. Per germline, CDR1 GTSNPN and CDR2 SVGIG (reference sequence). CDR3 length equals 12 residues. CDR3: CAWSSGQETQYF. The CDR3 DNA reads TGTGCCTGGAGTTCCGGTCAAGAGACCCAGTACTTC. Drawing the rest from reference TRBV30 and TRBJ2-5, the complete variable domain is SQTIHQWPATLVQPVGSPLSLECTVEGTSNPNLYWYRQAAGRGLQLLFYSVGIGQISSEVPQNLSASRPQDRQFILSSKKLLLSDSGFYLCAWSSGQETQYFGPGTRLLVL.

The rearrangement uses TRBV2 and TRBJ1-5; D unresolved. V was pared by 4 bases and J by 5 bases, with 12 bases between. In germline, CDR1 is SNHLY, CDR2 FYNNEI. The CDR3 length is 14 residues. DNA for the CDR3: TGTGCCAGCAGTGGCCCGACCTGGGATCAGCCCCAGCATTTT. Amino acids: CASSGPTWDQPQHF.

The chain carries TRBV4-1 and TRBJ2-6, with D unresolved. Trimming stripped 8 bases from V and 2 bases from J, with 10 bases between. The CDR3 runs to 14 residues. The germline gives CDR1 MGHRA, CDR2 YSYEKL. This CDR3 is CASAADPGANVLTF. In nucleotides, the CDR3 is TGCGCCAGCGCGGCCGACCCTGGGGCCAACGTCCTGACTTTC.